This is a list of T cell receptor beta chains from one sample in a study of vaccination effects on CD4 cells after COVID-19. No cognate antigen is known for these TCRs. The assay was immunoSEQ multiplex PCR, and TCRdb's table has in-frame clones only and misses some. Of around 71,000 clones listed, roughly 70% were seen once; the top ten hold approximately 4%. This specimen was CD4+ T cells from PBMCs cultured with HCoV-OC43 spike peptides, taken before COVID-19 vaccination. The source of these receptors is a human donor who received a COVID-19 vaccine. Both conserved end residues are part of each CDR3. D genes are given only for firm matches. Size is omitted from some rows. Given values are once, few, many or a class for expanded clones.

V gene: TRBV4-1; clone size: -; D gene: -; J gene: TRBJ2-5; CDR3 length: 13; CDR3 DNA: TGCGCCAGCAGCCAGCCAGGGGTCGAGACCCAGTACTTC; CDR3 protein: CASSQPGVETQYF
V gene: TRBV7-9; clone size: once; D gene: -; J gene: TRBJ2-1; CDR3 length: 14; CDR3 DNA: TGTGCCAGCAGGTGGAACGCGGGGAAGCGGGAGCAGTTCTTC; CDR3 protein: CASRWNAGKREQFF
V gene: TRBV24-1; clone size: -; D gene: -; J gene: TRBJ2-1; CDR3 length: 13; CDR3 DNA: TGTGCCACCAGTGACTCGTCGTACAGTGAGCAGTTCTTC; CDR3 protein: CATSDSSYSEQFF
V gene: TRBV6-4; clone size: -; D gene: -; J gene: TRBJ2-3; CDR3 length: 15; CDR3 DNA: TGTGCCAGCAGCCGACTAGCCAGGGGTGAGGATACGCAGTATTTT; CDR3 protein: CASSRLARGEDTQYF
V gene: TRBV6-2/TRBV6-3; clone size: -; D gene: -; J gene: TRBJ2-5; CDR3 length: 18; CDR3 DNA: TGTGCCAGCAGTTACTCGCTTGGTAGCGCGATGAACCAAGAGACCCAGTACTTC; CDR3 protein: CASSYSLGSAMNQETQYF
V gene: TRBV18; clone size: -; D gene: -; J gene: TRBJ1-5; CDR3 length: 17; CDR3 DNA: TGTGCCAGCTCACCTTTACCGGGGGCGTATAGCAATCAGCCCCAGCATTTT; CDR3 protein: CASSPLPGAYSNQPQHF
V gene: TRBV4-1; clone size: -; D gene: -; J gene: TRBJ1-2; CDR3 length: 15; CDR3 DNA: TGCGCCAGCAGCCAGCCGGGACACATAGTCTATGGCTACACCTTC; CDR3 protein: CASSQPGHIVYGYTF
V gene: TRBV3-1/TRBV3-2; clone size: -; D gene: TRBD2; J gene: TRBJ2-5; CDR3 length: 16; CDR3 DNA: TGTGCCAGCAGCCAAGGGCTAGCGGGGGCCCAAGAGACCCAGTACTTC; CDR3 protein: CASSQGLAGAQETQYF
V gene: TRBV11-2; clone size: -; D gene: -; J gene: TRBJ1-5; CDR3 length: 16; CDR3 DNA: TGTGCCAGCAGCTTGATCGCGGGAAGTAGCAATCAGCCCCAGCATTTT; CDR3 protein: CASSLIAGSSNQPQHF
V gene: TRBV5-8; clone size: -; D gene: TRBD1; J gene: TRBJ2-5; CDR3 length: 15; CDR3 DNA: TGTGCCAGCAGCTCCTACGGGGACAGAGGGGAGACCCAGTACTTC; CDR3 protein: CASSSYGDRGETQYF
V gene: TRBV18; clone size: -; D gene: TRBD1; J gene: TRBJ2-2; CDR3 length: 18; CDR3 DNA: TGTGCCAGCTCACCTTTAGCTAACAGGGGACGTGGCACCGGGGAGCTGTTTTTT; CDR3 protein: CASSPLANRGRGTGELFF
V gene: TRBV18; clone size: -; D gene: -; J gene: TRBJ2-5; CDR3 length: 14; CDR3 DNA: TGTGCCAGCTCACCACTGGGCAGACAAGAGACCCAGTACTTC; CDR3 protein: CASSPLGRQETQYF
V gene: TRBV9; clone size: -; D gene: -; J gene: TRBJ2-3; CDR3 length: 15; CDR3 DNA: TGTGCCAGCAGCCCCCGACTCCTAGGGGCAGATACGCAGTATTTT; CDR3 protein: CASSPRLLGADTQYF
V gene: TRBV16; clone size: -; D gene: -; J gene: TRBJ2-5; CDR3 length: 14; CDR3 DNA: TGTGCCAGCAGCCGCGGTTCGAATCAAGAGACCCAGTACTTC; CDR3 protein: CASSRGSNQETQYF
V gene: TRBV6-2/TRBV6-3; clone size: -; D gene: -; J gene: TRBJ2-2; CDR3 length: 16; CDR3 DNA: TGTGCCAGCAGTTACGGGGACCCTTCAAACACCGGGGAGCTGTTTTTT; CDR3 protein: CASSYGDPSNTGELFF
V gene: TRBV5-1; clone size: -; D gene: -; J gene: TRBJ1-5; CDR3 length: 13; CDR3 DNA: TGCGCCAGCAGCTTGGATTCGGGGGGGCCCCAGCATTTT; CDR3 protein: CASSLDSGGPQHF
V gene: TRBV5-1; clone size: -; D gene: TRBD2; J gene: TRBJ2-3; CDR3 length: 17; CDR3 DNA: TGCGCCAGCAGCTTGTTTCTAGCGGGGGGCATCACAGATACGCAGTATTTT; CDR3 protein: CASSLFLAGGITDTQYF
V gene: TRBV14; clone size: -; D gene: TRBD1; J gene: TRBJ1-2; CDR3 length: 15; CDR3 DNA: TGTGCCAGCAGCCAAGAGACAGGGATGGGCTATGGCTACACCTTC; CDR3 protein: CASSQETGMGYGYTF
V gene: TRBV7-9; clone size: few; D gene: -; J gene: TRBJ2-3; CDR3 length: 17; CDR3 DNA: TGTGCCAGCAGCTTTCTCCGGGAGAACCGCGCCACAGATACGCAGTATTTT; CDR3 protein: CASSFLRENRATDTQYF
V gene: TRBV7-2; clone size: -; D gene: -; J gene: TRBJ2-3; CDR3 length: 14; CDR3 DNA: TGTGCCAGCAGCTTAAGCAGGGGCACAGATACGCAGTATTTT; CDR3 protein: CASSLSRGTDTQYF
V gene: TRBV3-1/TRBV3-2; clone size: -; D gene: -; J gene: TRBJ2-3; CDR3 length: 14; CDR3 DNA: TGTGCCAGCAGCCATGAGCCGACCACAGATACGCAGTATTTT; CDR3 protein: CASSHEPTTDTQYF
V gene: TRBV7-2; clone size: -; D gene: TRBD1; J gene: TRBJ2-1; CDR3 length: 15; CDR3 DNA: TGTGCCAGCAGCTTGCGACAGGGTACGCGCAATGAGCAGTTCTTC; CDR3 protein: CASSLRQGTRNEQFF
V gene: TRBV6-5; clone size: -; D gene: TRBD1; J gene: TRBJ1-5; CDR3 length: 11; CDR3 DNA: TGTGCCAGCAGCCAGGGGGGGCCCCAGCATTTT; CDR3 protein: CASSQGGPQHF
V gene: TRBV2; clone size: -; D gene: TRBD1; J gene: TRBJ2-3; CDR3 length: 14; CDR3 DNA: TGTGCCAGCAGGGCGGGACAGGGTACAGATACGCAGTATTTT; CDR3 protein: CASRAGQGTDTQYF
V gene: TRBV6-5; clone size: -; D gene: TRBD1; J gene: TRBJ1-5; CDR3 length: 15; CDR3 DNA: TGTGCCAGCAGTCCAACGCCGGGACAGGGTCAGCCCCAGCATTTT; CDR3 protein: CASSPTPGQGQPQHF